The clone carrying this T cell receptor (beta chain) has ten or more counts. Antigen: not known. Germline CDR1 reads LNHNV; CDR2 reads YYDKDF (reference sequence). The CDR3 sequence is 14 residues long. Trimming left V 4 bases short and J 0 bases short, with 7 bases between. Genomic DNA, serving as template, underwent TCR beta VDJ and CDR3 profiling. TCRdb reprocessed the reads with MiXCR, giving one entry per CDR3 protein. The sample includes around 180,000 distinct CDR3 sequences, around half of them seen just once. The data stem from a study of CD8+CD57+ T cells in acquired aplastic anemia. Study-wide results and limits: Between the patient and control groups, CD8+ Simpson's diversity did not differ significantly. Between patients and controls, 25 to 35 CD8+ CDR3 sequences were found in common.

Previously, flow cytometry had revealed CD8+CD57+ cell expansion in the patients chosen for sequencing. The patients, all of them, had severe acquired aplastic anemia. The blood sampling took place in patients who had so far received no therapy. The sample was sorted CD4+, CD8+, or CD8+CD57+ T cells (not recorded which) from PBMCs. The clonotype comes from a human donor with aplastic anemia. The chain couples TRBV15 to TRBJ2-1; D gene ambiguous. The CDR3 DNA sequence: TGTGCCACCAGCACTGGGAACTCCTACAATGAGCAGTTCTTC. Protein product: CATSTGNSYNEQFF.